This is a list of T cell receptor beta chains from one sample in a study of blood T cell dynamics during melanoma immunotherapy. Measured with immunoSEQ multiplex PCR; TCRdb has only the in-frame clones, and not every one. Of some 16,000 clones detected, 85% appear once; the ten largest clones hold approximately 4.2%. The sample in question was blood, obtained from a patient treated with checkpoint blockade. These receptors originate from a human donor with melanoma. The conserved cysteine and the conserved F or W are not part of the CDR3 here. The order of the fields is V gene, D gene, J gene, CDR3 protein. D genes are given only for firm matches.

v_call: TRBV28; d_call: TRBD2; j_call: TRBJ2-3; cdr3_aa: ASSSSGGRTDTQY
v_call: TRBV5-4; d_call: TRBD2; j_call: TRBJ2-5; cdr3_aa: ASSQSSGGYQETQY
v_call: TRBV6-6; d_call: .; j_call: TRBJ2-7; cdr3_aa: ASYRVQPYEQY
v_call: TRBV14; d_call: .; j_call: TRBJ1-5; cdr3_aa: ASSQDPGRLQPQH
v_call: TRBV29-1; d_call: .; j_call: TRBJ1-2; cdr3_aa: SVRDHSQGGYGYT
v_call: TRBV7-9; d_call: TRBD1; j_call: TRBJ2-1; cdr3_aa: ASSLASGTGDRNEQF
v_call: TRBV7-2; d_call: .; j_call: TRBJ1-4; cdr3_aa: ASSNRQGGNEKLF
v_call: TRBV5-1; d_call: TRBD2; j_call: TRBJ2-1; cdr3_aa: ASSLGLAGNEQF
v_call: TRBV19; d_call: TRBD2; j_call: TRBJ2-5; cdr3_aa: ASTPRSAGGLQETQY
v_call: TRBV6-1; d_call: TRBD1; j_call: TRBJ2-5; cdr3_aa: ASSPGQGRTQY
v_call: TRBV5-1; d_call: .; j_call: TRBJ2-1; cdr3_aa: ASSLDPDYNEQF
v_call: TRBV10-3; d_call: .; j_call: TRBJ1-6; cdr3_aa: AISDSVSSPLH
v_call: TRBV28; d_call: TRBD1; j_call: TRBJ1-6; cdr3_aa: ASSLGTGGSPLH
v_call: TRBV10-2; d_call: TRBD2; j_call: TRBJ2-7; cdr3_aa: ASRGDSYEQY
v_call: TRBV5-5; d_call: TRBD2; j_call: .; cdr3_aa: ASSPGGGYYEQY
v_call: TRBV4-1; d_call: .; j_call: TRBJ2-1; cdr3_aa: VSPELARHEQF
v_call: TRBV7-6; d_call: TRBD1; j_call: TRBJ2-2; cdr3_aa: ASSQGTGDTGELF
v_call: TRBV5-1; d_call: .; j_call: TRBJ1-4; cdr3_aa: ASSPTAQKNEKLF
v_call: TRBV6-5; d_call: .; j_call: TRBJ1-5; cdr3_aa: ASSPRGSNQPQH
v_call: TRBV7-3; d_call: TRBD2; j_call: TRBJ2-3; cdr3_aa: ASSLRTSASTDTQY
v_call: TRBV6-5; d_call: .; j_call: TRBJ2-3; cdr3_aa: ASSYRRGELSDTQY
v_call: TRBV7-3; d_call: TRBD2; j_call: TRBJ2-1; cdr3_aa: ASRAERGHSYNEQF
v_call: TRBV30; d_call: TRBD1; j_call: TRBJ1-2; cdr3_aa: AWSGQGNYGYT
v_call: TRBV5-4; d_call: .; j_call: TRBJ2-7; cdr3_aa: ASSLGPLRDYEQY
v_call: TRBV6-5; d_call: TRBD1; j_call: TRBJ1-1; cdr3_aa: ASSRDRMNTEAF
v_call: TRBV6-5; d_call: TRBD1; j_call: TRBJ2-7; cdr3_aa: ASSPSGQGGEY
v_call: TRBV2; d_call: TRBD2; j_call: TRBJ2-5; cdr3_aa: ASSVAGGQETQY
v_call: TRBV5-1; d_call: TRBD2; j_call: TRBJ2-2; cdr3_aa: ASSLAGAPNTGELF
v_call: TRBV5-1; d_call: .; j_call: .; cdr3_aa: ASSLDRSYEQY
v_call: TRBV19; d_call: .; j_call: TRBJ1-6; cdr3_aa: ASSSRGSSYNSPLH
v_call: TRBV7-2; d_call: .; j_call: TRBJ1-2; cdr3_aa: ASSLAFQGPYGYT
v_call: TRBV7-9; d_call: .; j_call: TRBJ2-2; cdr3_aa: ASSLAGGNTGELF
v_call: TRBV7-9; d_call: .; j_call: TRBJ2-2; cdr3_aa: ASRQPRATGGELF
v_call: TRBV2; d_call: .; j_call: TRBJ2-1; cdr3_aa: ASSINSYNEQF
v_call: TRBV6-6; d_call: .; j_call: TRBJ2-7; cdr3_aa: ASSYSIVDEQY
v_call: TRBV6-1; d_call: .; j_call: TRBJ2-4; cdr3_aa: ASSDHGKRVQY
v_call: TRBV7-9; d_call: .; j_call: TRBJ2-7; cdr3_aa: ASSLSATPEQY
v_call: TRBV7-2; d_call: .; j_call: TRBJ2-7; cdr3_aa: ASSLWGTPRVRYEQY
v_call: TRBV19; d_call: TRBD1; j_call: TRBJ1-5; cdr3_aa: ASSIARGNQPQH
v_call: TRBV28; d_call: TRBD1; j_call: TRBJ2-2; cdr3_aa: ASILDRGGTGELF
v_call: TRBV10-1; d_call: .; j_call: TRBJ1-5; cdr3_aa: ASSRGPNQPQH
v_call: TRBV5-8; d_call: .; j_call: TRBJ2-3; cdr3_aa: ASSQVADTQY
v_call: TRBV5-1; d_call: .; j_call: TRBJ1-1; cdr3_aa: ASSLGPNTEAF
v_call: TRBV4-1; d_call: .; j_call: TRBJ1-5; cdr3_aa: ASSQPFGRPQH
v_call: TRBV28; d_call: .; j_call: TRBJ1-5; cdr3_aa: ASSQAPGFSNQPQH
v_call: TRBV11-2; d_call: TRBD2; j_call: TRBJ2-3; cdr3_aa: ASSLWRGGTDTQY
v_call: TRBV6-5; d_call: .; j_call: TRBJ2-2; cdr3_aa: ASSYRLGPDTGELF
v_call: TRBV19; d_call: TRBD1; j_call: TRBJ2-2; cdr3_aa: ASTRQGIGGELF
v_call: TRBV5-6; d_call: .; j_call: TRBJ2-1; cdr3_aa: ASSFSLGIHGNEQF
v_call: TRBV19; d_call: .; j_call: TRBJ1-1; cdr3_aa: ASSPRMFPTHTEAF
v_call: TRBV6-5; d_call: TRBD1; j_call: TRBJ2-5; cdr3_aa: ASSSGTGYIQETQY
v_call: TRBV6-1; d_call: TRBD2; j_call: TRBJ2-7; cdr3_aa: ASSEETSGDYEQY
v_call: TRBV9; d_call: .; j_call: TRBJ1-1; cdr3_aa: ASSVAPGRNTEAF
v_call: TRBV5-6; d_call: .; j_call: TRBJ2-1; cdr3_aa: ASSSTSYSYNEQF
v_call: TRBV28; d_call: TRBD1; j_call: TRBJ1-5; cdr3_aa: ASSLPRTGGGPNQPQH
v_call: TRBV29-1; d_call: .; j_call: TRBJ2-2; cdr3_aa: SVVVGGGNTGELF
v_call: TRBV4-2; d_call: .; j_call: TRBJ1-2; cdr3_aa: ASSPRVGGGIGYT
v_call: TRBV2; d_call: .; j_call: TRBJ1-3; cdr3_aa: ASSQGRRSGNTIY
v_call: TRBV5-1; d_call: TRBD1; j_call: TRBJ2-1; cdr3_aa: ASSLFPGQDYNEQF
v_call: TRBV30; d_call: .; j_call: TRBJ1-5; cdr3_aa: AWSVQSNQPQH